These T cell receptor beta chains were read from a single sample in a study of Graves' ophthalmopathy and Graves' hyperthyroidism. TCRdb fed the multiplex PCR reads into MiXCR, producing one record per CDR3 protein. The sample lists 200,000 to 250,000 distinct CDR3 sequences; approximately 28% were seen once. The material sequenced was peripheral blood. The receptors derive from a man in his forties or fifties with Graves' ophthalmopathy. CDR3s leave out the opening cysteine and the closing phenylalanine or tryptophan. D genes are given only for firm matches.

len | d_gene | v_gene | CDR3aa
10 | . | TRBV7-2 | ASRKQGETQY
12 | TRBD2 | TRBV19 | ASSTASGSGELF
13 | TRBD1 | TRBV2 | ASSAGTGLRNTIY
10 | . | TRBV27 | ASSFRGEGAF
14 | TRBD1 | TRBV6-1 | ASSDPGQGYGETQY
12 | TRBD1 | TRBV28 | ASTIQGAMYEQY
12 | TRBD1 | TRBV7-2 | ASSGSTGNYGYT
10 | . | TRBV6-2/TRBV6-3 | ASSYVEGPQH
14 | TRBD1 | TRBV12-3/TRBV12-4 | ASRHTGGGQSGELF
13 | . | TRBV7-7 | ASSLARSGQETQY
12 | . | TRBV12-3/TRBV12-4 | ASRPPGHPYEQY
12 | TRBD2 | TRBV2 | ASSERGTSYEQY
12 | TRBD1 | TRBV28 | ASSFDRVSYEQY
14 | . | TRBV5-5 | ASSLALQIDLETQY
13 | TRBD1 | TRBV6-1 | ASSAHPGQDDGYT
12 | . | TRBV30 | AWSVGGSTDTQY
15 | . | TRBV28 | ASSFRREGLLNTEAF